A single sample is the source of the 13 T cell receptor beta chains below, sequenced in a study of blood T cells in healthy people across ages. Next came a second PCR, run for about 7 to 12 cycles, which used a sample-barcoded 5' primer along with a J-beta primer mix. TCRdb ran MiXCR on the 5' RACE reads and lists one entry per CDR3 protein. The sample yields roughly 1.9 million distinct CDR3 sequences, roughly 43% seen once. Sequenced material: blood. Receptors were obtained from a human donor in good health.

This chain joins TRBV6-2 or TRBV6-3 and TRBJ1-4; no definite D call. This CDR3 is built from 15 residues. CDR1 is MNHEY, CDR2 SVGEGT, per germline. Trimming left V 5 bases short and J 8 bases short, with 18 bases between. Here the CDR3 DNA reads TGTGCCAGCAGTCCCCTGGATACAAGAGCCGAAAAACTGTTTTTT. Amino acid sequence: CASSPLDTRAEKLFF.

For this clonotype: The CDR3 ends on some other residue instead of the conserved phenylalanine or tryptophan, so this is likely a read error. CDR3 nucleotides: TGTGCCAGCAGTGCCTCGGGACCCAATTCACCCCTCCACTTG. As protein: CASSASGPNSPLHL. The rearrangement links TRBV12-3 or TRBV12-4 to TRBJ1-6; tentatively, D is TRBD1 (5 bases). Trimming removed 5 bases from V and 7 bases from J, with 12 bases in between. The CDR3 spans 14 residues.

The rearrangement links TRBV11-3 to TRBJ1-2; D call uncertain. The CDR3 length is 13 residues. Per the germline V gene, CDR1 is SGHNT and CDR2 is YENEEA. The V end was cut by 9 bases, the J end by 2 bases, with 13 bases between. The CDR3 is CARYGRVNYGYTF. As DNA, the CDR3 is TGTGCCAGATATGGGAGGGTAAACTATGGCTACACCTTC.

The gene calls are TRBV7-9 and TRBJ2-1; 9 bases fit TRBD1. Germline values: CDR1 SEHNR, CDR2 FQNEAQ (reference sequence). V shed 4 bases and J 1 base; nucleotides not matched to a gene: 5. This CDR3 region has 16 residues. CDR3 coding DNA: TGTGCCAGCAGCTCCCGACAGGGGGTTTCCTACAATGAGCAGTTCTTC. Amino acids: CASSSRQGVSYNEQFF.

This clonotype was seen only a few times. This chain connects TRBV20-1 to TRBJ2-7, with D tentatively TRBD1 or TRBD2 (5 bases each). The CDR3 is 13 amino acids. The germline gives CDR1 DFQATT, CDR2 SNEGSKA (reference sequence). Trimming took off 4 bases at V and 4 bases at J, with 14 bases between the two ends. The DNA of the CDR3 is TGCAGTGCTACCCCGGGACGGGAATACGAGCAGTACTTC. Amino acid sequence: CSATPGREYEQYF.

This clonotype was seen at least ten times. This chain's CDR3 is CASSLVPPGLAGYQETQYF. The CDR3 bases are TGTGCCAGCAGCTTGGTCCCGCCCGGTCTAGCGGGGTATCAAGAGACCCAGTACTTC. V gene TRBV5-5 combines with J gene TRBJ2-5, with 9 bases aligning to TRBD2. The ends lost 0 bases at V and 2 bases at J; junction bases unmatched: 14. Germline V gene data show CDR1 as SGHKS and CDR2 as YYEKEE (reference sequence). The CDR3 spans 19 residues.

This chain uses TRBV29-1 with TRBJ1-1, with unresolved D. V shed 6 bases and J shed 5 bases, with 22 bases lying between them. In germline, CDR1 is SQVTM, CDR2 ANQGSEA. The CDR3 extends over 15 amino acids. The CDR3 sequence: CSVDQDSPRGTEAFF. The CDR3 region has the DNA TGCAGCGTCGACCAAGATAGTCCCCGCGGGACTGAAGCTTTCTTT.

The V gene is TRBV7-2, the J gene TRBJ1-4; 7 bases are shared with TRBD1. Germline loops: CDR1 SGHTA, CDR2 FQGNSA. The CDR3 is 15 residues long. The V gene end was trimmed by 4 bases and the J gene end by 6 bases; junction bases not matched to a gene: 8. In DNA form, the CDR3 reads TGTGCCAGCAGCTGGCGACAGGGCCCGGATGAAAAACTGTTTTTT. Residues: CASSWRQGPDEKLFF.

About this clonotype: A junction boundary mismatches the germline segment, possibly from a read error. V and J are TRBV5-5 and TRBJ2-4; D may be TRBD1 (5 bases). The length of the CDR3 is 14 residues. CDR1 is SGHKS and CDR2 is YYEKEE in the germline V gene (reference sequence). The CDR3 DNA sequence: TGTGCCAGCAGCTTGCAGGGCACCAAAAGCATTCAGTACTTC. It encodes CASSLQGTKSIQYF. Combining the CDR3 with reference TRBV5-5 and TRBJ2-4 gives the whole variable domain DAGVTQSPTHLIKTRGQQVTLRCSPISGHKSVSWYQQVLGQGPQFIFQYYEKEERGRGNFPDRFSARQFPNYSSELNVNALLLGDSALYLCASSLQGTKSIQYFGAGTRLSVL.

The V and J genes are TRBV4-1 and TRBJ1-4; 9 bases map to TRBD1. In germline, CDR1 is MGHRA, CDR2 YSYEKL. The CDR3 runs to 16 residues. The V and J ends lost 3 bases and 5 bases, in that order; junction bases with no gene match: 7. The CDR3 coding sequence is TGCGCCAGCAGCCAGCGAAGCGGGACAGGGAATGAAAAACTGTTTTTT. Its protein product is CASSQRSGTGNEKLFF.

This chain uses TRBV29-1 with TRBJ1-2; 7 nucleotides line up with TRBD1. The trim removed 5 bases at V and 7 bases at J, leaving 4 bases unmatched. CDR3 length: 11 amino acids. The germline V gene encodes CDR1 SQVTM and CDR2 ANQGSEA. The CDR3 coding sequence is TGCAGCGTTTTTCAGGGGGGTGGCTACACCTTC. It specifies CSVFQGGGYTF.

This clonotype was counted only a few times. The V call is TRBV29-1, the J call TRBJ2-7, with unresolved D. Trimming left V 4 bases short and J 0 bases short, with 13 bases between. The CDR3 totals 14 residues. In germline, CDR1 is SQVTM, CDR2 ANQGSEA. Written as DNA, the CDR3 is TGCAGCGTTGTCGCTCATCGGAGCTCCTACGAGCAGTACTTC. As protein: CSVVAHRSSYEQYF.

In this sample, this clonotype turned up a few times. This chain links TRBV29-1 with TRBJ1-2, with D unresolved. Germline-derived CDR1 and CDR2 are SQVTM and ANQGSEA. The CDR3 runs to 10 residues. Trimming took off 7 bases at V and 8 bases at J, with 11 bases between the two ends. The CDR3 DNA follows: TGCAGCGCCCTGAACTCGGGCTACACCTTC. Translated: CSALNSGYTF.